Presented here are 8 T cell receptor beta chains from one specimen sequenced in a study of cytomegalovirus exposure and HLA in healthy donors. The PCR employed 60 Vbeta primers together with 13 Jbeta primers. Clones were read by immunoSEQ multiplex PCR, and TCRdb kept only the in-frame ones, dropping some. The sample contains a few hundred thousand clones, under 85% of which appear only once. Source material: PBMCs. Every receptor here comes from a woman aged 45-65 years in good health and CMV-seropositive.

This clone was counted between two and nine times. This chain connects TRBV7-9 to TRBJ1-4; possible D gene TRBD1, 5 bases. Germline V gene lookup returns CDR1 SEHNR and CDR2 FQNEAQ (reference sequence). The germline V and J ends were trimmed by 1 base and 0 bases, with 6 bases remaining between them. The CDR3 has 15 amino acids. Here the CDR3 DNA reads TGTGCCAGCAGCTTAGAACAGGCAACTAATGAAAAACTGTTTTTT. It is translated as CASSLEQATNEKLFF.

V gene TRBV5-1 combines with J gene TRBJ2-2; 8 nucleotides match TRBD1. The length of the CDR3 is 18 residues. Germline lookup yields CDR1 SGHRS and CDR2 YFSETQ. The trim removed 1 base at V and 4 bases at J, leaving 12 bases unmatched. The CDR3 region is CASSLQAQGAPGTGELFF. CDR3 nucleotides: TGCGCCAGCAGCTTGCAGGCCCAGGGGGCGCCGGGCACCGGGGAGCTGTTTTTT.

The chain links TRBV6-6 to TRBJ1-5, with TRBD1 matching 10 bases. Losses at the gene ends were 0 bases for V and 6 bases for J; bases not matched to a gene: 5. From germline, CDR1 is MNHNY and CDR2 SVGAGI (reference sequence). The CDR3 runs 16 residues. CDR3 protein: CASSYSVTGGTQPQHF. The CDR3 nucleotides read TGTGCCAGCAGTTACTCAGTGACAGGGGGCACTCAGCCCCAGCATTTT.

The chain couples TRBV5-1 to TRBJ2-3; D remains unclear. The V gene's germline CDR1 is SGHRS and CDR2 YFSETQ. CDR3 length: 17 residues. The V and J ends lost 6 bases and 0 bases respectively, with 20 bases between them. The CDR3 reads CASNSLESRISTDTQYF. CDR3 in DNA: TGCGCCAGCAATTCTCTGGAGAGTAGGATAAGCACAGATACGCAGTATTTT.

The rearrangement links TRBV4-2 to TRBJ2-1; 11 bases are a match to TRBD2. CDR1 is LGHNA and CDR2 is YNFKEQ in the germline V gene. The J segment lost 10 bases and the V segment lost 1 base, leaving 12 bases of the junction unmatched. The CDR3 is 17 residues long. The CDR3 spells CASSQVAGSGGAGEQFF. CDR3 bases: TGTGCCAGCAGCCAAGTAGCCGGTAGCGGGGGGGCTGGGGAGCAGTTCTTC.

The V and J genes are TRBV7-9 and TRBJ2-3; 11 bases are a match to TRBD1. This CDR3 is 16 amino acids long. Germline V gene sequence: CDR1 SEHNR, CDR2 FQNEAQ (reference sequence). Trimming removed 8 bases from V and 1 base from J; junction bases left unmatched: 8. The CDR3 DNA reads TGTGCCAGCGGCGAAGGACAGGGGGCCCGCACAGATACGCAGTATTTT. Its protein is CASGEGQGARTDTQYF.

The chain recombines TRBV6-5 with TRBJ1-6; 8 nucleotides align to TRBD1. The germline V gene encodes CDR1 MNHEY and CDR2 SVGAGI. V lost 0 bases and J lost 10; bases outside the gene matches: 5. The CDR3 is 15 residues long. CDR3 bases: TGTGCCAGCAGTTACTCGGACAGGGATGGATCACCCCTCCACTTT. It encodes CASSYSDRDGSPLHF.

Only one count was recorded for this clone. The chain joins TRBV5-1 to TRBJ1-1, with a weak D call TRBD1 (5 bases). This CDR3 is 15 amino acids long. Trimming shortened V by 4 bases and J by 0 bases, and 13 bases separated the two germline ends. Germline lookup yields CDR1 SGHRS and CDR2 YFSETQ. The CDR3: CASSPLTVMNTEAFF. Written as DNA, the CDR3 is TGCGCCAGCAGCCCCCTGACAGTTATGAACACTGAAGCTTTCTTT.